These 2 T cell receptor beta chains originate from one sample sequenced in a study of blood T cell repertoires in COVID-19. Profiling relied on immunoSEQ multiplex PCR, and the TCRdb table lists in-frame clones only, not all of them. The data show roughly 190,000 clones, 80% seen once. Sequenced sample: peripheral blood. The receptors were sampled from a man aged 60 to 69 with acute or convalescent COVID-19.

V and J are TRBV7-3 and TRBJ2-5; 7 bases align to TRBD2. This CDR3 has 13 residues. With 5 bases clipped from V and 7 bases from J, the junction kept 7 bases outside the gene matches. Germline CDR1 is SGHTA and CDR2 is FQGTGA. This chain's CDR3 is CASSPREFGTQYF. The CDR3 region has the DNA TGTGCCAGCAGCCCGCGGGAGTTCGGGACCCAGTACTTC.

This rearrangement joins TRBV6-5 to TRBJ2-7; the match to TRBD1 covers 7 bases. Germline V gives CDR1 MNHEY, CDR2 SVGAGI. The V segment lost 6 bases and the J segment 3 bases; nucleotides outside the gene matches: 11. CDR3 size: 15 residues. The CDR3 loop is CASSGAWDSDYEQYF. The CDR3 DNA sequence: TGTGCCAGCAGCGGCGCTTGGGACAGCGACTACGAGCAGTACTTC.